The present TCR beta chain was sequenced within a study of CD8 T cells in ankylosing spondylitis. In its sample, this clonotype was seen a few times. The TCR beta libraries were generated through quantitative 5'-RACE incorporating molecular barcodes. TCRdb reanalysed the 5' RACE reads using MiXCR and keeps one entry per CDR3 protein. The sample holds 180,000 or so distinct CDR3 sequences, approximately 10% seen once. The sequencing input was blood, either unsorted or a sorted T cell fraction (not recorded which). The origin of this receptor is a male donor with ankylosing spondylitis or in good health (not recorded which).

CDR3 coding DNA: TGTGCCAGCAAGGCCGGTGCGAGCTCCTACAATGAGCAGTTCTTC. As protein: CASKAGASSYNEQFF. V and J are TRBV2 and TRBJ2-1; no firm D call. The V end lost 7 bases, the J end lost 0 bases, and 13 bases lay between the germline ends. CDR3 length: 15 residues. In germline, CDR1 is SNHLY, CDR2 FYNNEI.